This TCR beta chain was obtained from a study of T cells in Graves' hyperthyroidism and ophthalmopathy (dated by TCRdb to about 2019). For the study in its entirety: Peripheral blood was sampled at the time of initial diagnosis, prior to any treatment. To identify TCR V-J signatures that set the groups apart, the researchers used a discovery cohort of 100 patients, made up of 43 with Graves' ophthalmopathy and 57 with stable Graves' hyperthyroidism. An independent validation cohort of about 19 hyperthyroidism patients and about 16 patients who later progressed to ophthalmopathy tested prospective prediction of ophthalmopathy. The roughly 91 discovery patients were randomly split 7:3 into training and test sets. In addition, the study compared T-cell repertoires in thyroid tissue and in blood from over 5 Graves' hyperthyroidism patients. After sampling, hyperthyroidism patients received methimazole starting at 30 mg daily, and ophthalmopathy patients received high-dose intravenous methylprednisolone. According to the paper, TCR Vbeta CDR3 sequencing was carried out on 135 peripheral blood samples, which came from under 50 ophthalmopathy, about 75 hyperthyroidism and approximately 17 progressor patients. Overall study outcomes, separate from this receptor: Sample size was not statistically predetermined, and investigators were not blinded to group allocation. In validation, the model predicted progression to ophthalmopathy with 55% to 71% sensitivity and less than 75% specificity, a median of around six months before onset. A model built on a 13 V-J signature distinguished ophthalmopathy from stable hyperthyroidism, reaching about 89% sensitivity and about 81% specificity in cross-validation and 80%/75% in testing. Most expanded thyroid clonotypes (frequency above 0.001) were also detected in blood, suggesting blood repertoires may reflect thyroid immune responses.

Here V drops 5 bases and J drops 4 bases, and the junction holds 4 bases not matched to any gene. Looking up the germline V gene yields CDR1 MDHEN and CDR2 SYDVKM. There are 16 amino acids in the CDR3, from cysteine to phenylalanine inclusive. The only DNA kept is the CDR3, 48 bases in frame from the first base. The TCR beta CDR3 regions were amplified from the RNA transcripts. The first round of RT-PCR for the TCR CDR3 was performed with the HTBI primer set and the Qiagen OneStep RT-PCR kit. A second multiplex PCR round built the libraries, followed by size selection and purification. The libraries were sequenced on an Illumina HiSeq2000 using paired-end 100 bp reads. The authors processed their data as follows. SOAPnuke was used to process the raw data, removing reads that contained adapters or uncalled bases, had a mean Phred below 15, or lacked an exact match to the constant primer or identifier. COPE v1.2.5 was used to merge high-quality paired reads, and clonotypes were defined as unique nucleotide sequences. Clonotypes were aligned to IMGT TRBV, TRBD and TRBJ reference segments using MiTCR v1.1. The analysis included only V-J combinations with a frequency above 0.0001, which together covered around 99% of the repertoires. A TCS score was defined as the ratio between F50 (clonal expansion) and ExV (chaos), using BLOSUM62-based TCRdist between CDR3 peptides within each V-J. Welch's t-statistics and random forest reduced 500 to 650 V-J features to under 15, which were used in a naive Bayes classifier (R e1071). TCRdb's own reprocessing of the public reads used fastp at Q25 and MiXCR and kept productive beta chains. CDR3 protein sequences are deduplicated, and each keeps its most common genes and DNA. These V and J calls are TCRdb output, not the study's own analysis. The sample profile shows fewer than 900,000 distinct CDR3 sequences; roughly 17% of them were found once. Under 10% of the sample lies in the top ten.

A patient counted as having stable Graves' hyperthyroidism if no progression to ophthalmopathy occurred over 18 months of follow-up. Hyperthyroidism patients were newly diagnosed, had a disease duration of under 2 months, and were aged 18 to 65 years. Patients with uncontrolled infections, other autoimmune diseases, pregnancy or lactation were excluded. Diagnoses relied on clinical symptoms, serum thyroxine and TRAb, thyroid ultrasound and orbital computed tomography. PBMCs were separated from under 12 ml of fresh peripheral blood using Ficoll-Paque density gradient centrifugation. Total RNA was extracted using Trizol reagent, and RNA quality was assessed on an Agilent 2100 Bioanalyzer. This clonotype has just a few counts. Its binding antigen is unknown. Since a much larger clone is just one base distant, this may be a read error.

Sequencing input: blood. The chain was built from TRBV28 and TRBJ2-1; a stretch of 14 junction bases matches TRBD2. This clonotype was sampled from a man younger than 30 with Graves' hyperthyroidism. Here is the DNA: TGTGCCAGCAGTCCCTGGACTAGCGGGAGGTACAATGAGCAGTTCTTC. This yields the protein CASSPWTSGRYNEQFF.